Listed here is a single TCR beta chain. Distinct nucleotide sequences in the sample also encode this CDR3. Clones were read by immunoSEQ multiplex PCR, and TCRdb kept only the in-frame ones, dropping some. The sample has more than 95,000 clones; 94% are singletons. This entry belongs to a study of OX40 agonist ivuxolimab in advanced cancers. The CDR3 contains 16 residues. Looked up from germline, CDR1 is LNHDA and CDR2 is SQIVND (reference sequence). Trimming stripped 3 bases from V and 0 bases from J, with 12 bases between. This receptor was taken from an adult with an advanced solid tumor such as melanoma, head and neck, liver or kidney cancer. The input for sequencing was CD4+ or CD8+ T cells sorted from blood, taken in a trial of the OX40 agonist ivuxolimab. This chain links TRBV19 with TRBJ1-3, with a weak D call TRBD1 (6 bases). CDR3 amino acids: CASSIPGHPSGNTIYF. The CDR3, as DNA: TGTGCCAGTAGTATCCCGGGACACCCCTCTGGAAACACCATATATTTT.